This entry features one TCR beta chain sequence. The data belong to a study of CD8+ T cells in alopecia areata. Following RNA extraction, reverse transcription yielded cDNA that acted as the sequencing template. Repertoires were generated with immunoSEQ multiplex PCR, while TCRdb's copy carries only in-frame clones and drops some. The sample records over 150,000 clones, around 56% being singletons. Regarding treatment: oral pan-JAK inhibitor, 5-10 mg twice daily. Sample: CD4+ T cells sorted from blood, taken at week 4, from a patient treated with tofacitinib. The TCR sequence derives from a human donor with alopecia areata.

The CDR3 DNA sequence: TGTGCCACCGAGTCGGGGTCAAATAATGAAAAACTGTTTTTT. It codes for CATESGSNNEKLFF. The V gene is TRBV7-9, the J gene TRBJ1-4; D is uncertain. Germline assignment: CDR1 SEHNR and CDR2 FQNEAQ (reference sequence). The CDR3 extends over 14 amino acids. Trimming removed 10 bases from V and 4 bases from J, with 16 bases in between.